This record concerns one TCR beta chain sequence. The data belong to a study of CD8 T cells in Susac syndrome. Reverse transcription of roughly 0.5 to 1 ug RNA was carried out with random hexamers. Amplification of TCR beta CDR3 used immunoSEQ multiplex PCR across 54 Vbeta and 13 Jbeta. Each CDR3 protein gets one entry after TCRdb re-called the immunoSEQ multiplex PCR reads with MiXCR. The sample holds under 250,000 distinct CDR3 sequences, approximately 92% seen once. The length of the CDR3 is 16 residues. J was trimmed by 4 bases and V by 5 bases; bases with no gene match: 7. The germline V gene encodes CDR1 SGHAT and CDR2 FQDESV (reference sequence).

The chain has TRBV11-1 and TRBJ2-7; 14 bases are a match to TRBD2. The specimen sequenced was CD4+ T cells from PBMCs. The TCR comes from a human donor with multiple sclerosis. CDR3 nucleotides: TGTGCCAGCAGCGTGGGACTAGCGGGGGTCGGGTACGAGCAGTACTTC. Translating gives CASSVGLAGVGYEQYF. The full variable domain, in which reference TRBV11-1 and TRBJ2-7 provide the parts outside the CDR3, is EAEVAQSPRYKITEKSQAVAFWCDPISGHATLYWYRQILGQGPELLVQFQDESVVDDSQLPKDRFSAERLKGVDSTLKIQPAELGDSAMYLCASSVGLAGVGYEQYFGPGTRLTVT.